The sequence of this T cell receptor (beta chain) was determined in a study of blood T cell repertoires in COVID-19. On the study more broadly: Acute and convalescent COVID-19 samples came from the United States, Italy and Spain. T cells, B-cell-depleted T cells, or PBMCs provided the cDNA or gDNA that served as material.

In the authors' workflow: Nucleated cell counts were estimated from reference gene primer amplification. Sequenced by immunoSEQ multiplex PCR; TCRdb stores in-frame clones only, minus some. V and J calls and clone size come straight from that table; D and trimming were deduced from the DNA. In the table there are approximately 82,000 clones, about four fifths of which are singletons. V lost 2 bases and J lost 14; bases outside the gene matches: 1. The CDR3 is 11 amino acids. Looked up from germline, CDR1 is LGHDT and CDR2 is YNNKEL (reference sequence). The chain has TRBV3-1 (or the pseudogene TRBV3-2) and TRBJ1-3; 9 nucleotides align to TRBD1. The sample taken for sequencing was peripheral blood. The sequence was obtained from a woman aged 60-75 years with acute or convalescent COVID-19. This chain's CDR3 is CASSQRQGVYF. The CDR3 nucleotides are TGTGCCAGCAGCCAACGACAGGGGGTATATTTT.